These 27 T cell receptor beta chains were all obtained from the same sample, sequenced in a study of shared clonotypes between healthy human individuals. Naive-designated CD8 cells lacked CD45RO, were positively enriched for CCR7, and omitted terminally differentiated effector memory CD45RA+ cells. Data came from immunoSEQ multiplex PCR; TCRdb stores just in-frame clones and leaves some out. The sample carries roughly 770,000 clones, around 96% recorded once. The source material was naive CD8+ T cells sorted from blood. These receptors were collected from a man aged 25 to 40 in good health.

The chain has TRBV30 and TRBJ1-5; 11 nucleotides line up with TRBD1. Trimming removed 3 bases from V and 6 bases from J; junction bases left unmatched: 10. This CDR3 has 16 residues. CDR1 is GTSNPN and CDR2 is SVGIG in the germline V gene (reference sequence). CDR3 region: CAWSDTGQGAVQPQHF. Written as DNA, the CDR3 is TGTGCCTGGAGCGATACAGGACAGGGGGCTGTTCAGCCCCAGCATTTT.

A note on this clone: Other DNA variants within this sample encode the same CDR3. The rearrangement joins TRBV27 to TRBJ1-4; 7 nucleotides line up with TRBD1. The CDR3 runs to 14 residues. Germline V CDR1 and CDR2: MNHEY, SMNVEV (reference sequence). The V gene end was trimmed by 4 bases and the J gene end by 5 bases; junction bases not matched to a gene: 4. In nucleotides, the CDR3 is TGTGCCAGCAGTTGGACAGGTGGGAATGAAAAACTGTTTTTT. It is translated as CASSWTGGNEKLFF. Looking up the rest from reference TRBV27 and TRBJ1-4 gives the full variable domain: EAQVTQNPRYLITVTGKKLTVTCSQNMNHEYMSWYRQDPGLGLRQIYYSMNVEVTDKGDVPEGYKVSRKEKRNFPLILESPSPNQTSLYFCASSWTGGNEKLFFGSGTQLSVL.

V gene TRBV5-4 combines with J gene TRBJ2-2; TRBD2 might be the D (6 bases). CDR3 length: 15 residues. V gave up 0 bases and J gave up 3 bases, with 9 bases separating them. The germline CDR1 and CDR2 sequences are SGHNT and YYREEE (reference sequence). CDR3 loop: CASSLAGGYTGELFF. Here the CDR3 DNA reads TGTGCCAGCAGCTTGGCCGGGGGTTACACCGGGGAGCTGTTTTTT.

The J gene is TRBJ2-2, the V gene TRBV15; the match to TRBD2 covers 7 bases. This CDR3 spans 17 amino acids. Germline CDR1 reads LNHNV; CDR2 reads YYDKDF (reference sequence). The V and J ends lost 5 bases and 7 bases, in that order; junction bases with no gene match: 16. The CDR3 nucleotides read TGTGCCACCAGCGGGTCTTACGGGGGGATCTCAGGCGGGGAGCTGTTTTTT. Protein sequence: CATSGSYGGISGGELFF.

The chain couples TRBV4-2 to TRBJ2-7, with D possibly called TRBD1 or TRBD2 (5 bases each). This CDR3 region has 15 residues. The germline CDR1 and CDR2 sequences are LGHNA and YNFKEQ. Trimming stripped 1 base from V and 0 bases from J, with 10 bases between. The CDR3 DNA is TGTGCCAGCAGCCAAGGTCCAGGGAGCTCCTACGAGCAGTACTTC. It is translated as CASSQGPGSSYEQYF.

The CDR3 sequence: CASSVSGDYEQYF. Here the CDR3 DNA reads TGTGCCAGCAGTGTTTCAGGAGACTACGAGCAGTACTTC. The chain couples TRBV6-1 to TRBJ2-7; D is undetermined. This CDR3 contains 13 residues. Germline CDR1 reads MNHNS; CDR2 reads SASEGT. The germline V and J ends were trimmed by 4 bases and 3 bases, with 10 bases remaining between them.

The rearrangement uses TRBV10-2 and TRBJ1-1; possible D gene TRBD1, 5 bases. The CDR3 loop spans 13 amino acids. Germline lookup yields CDR1 WSHSY and CDR2 SAAADI. V shed 6 bases and J shed 4 bases, with 12 bases lying between them. The CDR3 sequence: CASSSPRGTEAFF. In nucleotides, the CDR3 is TGCGCCAGCAGCAGCCCAAGGGGCACTGAAGCTTTCTTT.

The chain recombines TRBV29-1 with TRBJ2-7; a possible D gene is TRBD2 (5 bases). CDR1 and CDR2 (germline): SQVTM, ANQGSEA. There are 12 residues in the CDR3. With 7 bases removed from V and 5 bases from J, the gap between germline ends came to 15 bases. CDR3 sequence: CSASRGNHEQYF. DNA for the CDR3: TGCAGCGCCTCCCGAGGGAATCACGAGCAGTACTTC.

J is TRBJ2-1 and V is TRBV5-4; D perhaps matches TRBD2 (6 bases). The ends were cut back, 2 bases at V and 8 bases at J, with 8 bases in the middle. CDR3 length: 12 amino acids. Germline V lookup: CDR1 SGHNT, CDR2 YYREEE (reference sequence). CDR3 nucleotide sequence: TGTGCCAGCAGCTTACTAGCTCATGAGCAGTTCTTC. Its translation is CASSLLAHEQFF. Complete variable domain (other parts from reference TRBV5-4 and TRBJ2-1): ETGVTQSPTHLIKTRGQQVTLRCSSQSGHNTVSWYQQALGQGPQFIFQYYREEENGRGNFPPRFSGLQFPNYSSELNVNALELDDSALYLCASSLLAHEQFFGPGTRLTVL.

V gene TRBV14 combines with J gene TRBJ1-4; 7 nucleotides align to TRBD1. Germline V gene lookup returns CDR1 SGHDN and CDR2 FVKESK. The V and J ends lost 5 bases and 8 bases, in that order; junction bases with no gene match: 8. This CDR3 region has 14 residues. CDR3 nucleotides: TGTGCCAGCAGCGTCCTAGGGACAGCCGAAAAACTGTTTTTT. It yields the protein CASSVLGTAEKLFF.

The rearrangement links TRBV11-3 to TRBJ2-1; 11 nucleotides align to TRBD1. The germline V gene encodes CDR1 SGHNT and CDR2 YENEEA. V gave up 5 bases and J gave up 6 bases; unmatched junction bases: 3. This CDR3 is 14 amino acids long. CDR3 sequence: CASSPGTGGNEQFF. DNA of the CDR3: TGTGCCAGCAGCCCCGGGACAGGGGGCAATGAGCAGTTCTTC. Full variable domain (missing parts from reference TRBV11-3 and TRBJ2-1): EAGVVQSPRYKIIEKKQPVAFWCNPISGHNTLYWYLQNLGQGPELLIRYENEEAVDDSQLPKDRFSAERLKGVDSTLKIQPAELGDSAVYLCASSPGTGGNEQFFGPGTRLTVL.

The rearrangement uses TRBV27 and TRBJ2-1, with 8 bases identical to TRBD2. Germline V gene lookup returns CDR1 MNHEY and CDR2 SMNVEV (reference sequence). The junction had 7 bases not matched to a gene; V was cut back by 4 bases and J by 8 bases. This CDR3 contains 14 residues. CDR3 in amino acids: CASSWDGRVDEQFF. The CDR3 DNA follows: TGTGCCAGCAGTTGGGACGGGAGGGTAGATGAGCAGTTCTTC.

The rearrangement uses TRBV9 and TRBJ2-1; D is unresolved. Per germline, CDR1 SGDLS and CDR2 YYNGEE. The V end lost 4 bases, the J end lost 7 bases, and 9 bases lay between the germline ends. The length of the CDR3 is 12 residues. The CDR3 protein is CASSPRRNEQFF. The DNA of the CDR3 is TGTGCCAGCAGCCCCCGTCGGAATGAGCAGTTCTTC.

The J gene is TRBJ2-3, the V gene TRBV28; D is tentatively TRBD1 or TRBD2 (5 bases each). V was trimmed by 8 bases and J by 4 bases, leaving 22 bases between them. CDR3 length equals 16 residues. Germline V gives CDR1 MDHEN, CDR2 SYDVKM. CDR3 bases: TGTGCCAGCCTCCTGAGGCCGGGGCTAGGCGCAGATACGCAGTATTTT. Protein product: CASLLRPGLGADTQYF.

The V gene is TRBV7-8, the J gene TRBJ2-2; 7 bases line up with TRBD2. The length of the CDR3 is 16 residues. The V segment lost 2 bases and the J segment 3 bases; nucleotides outside the gene matches: 6. Germline CDR1 is SGHVS and CDR2 is FQNEAQ. The CDR3 region is CASSLLLSGDTGELFF. CDR3 bases: TGTGCCAGCAGCTTACTTCTCAGCGGGGACACCGGGGAGCTGTTTTTT.

V gene TRBV7-2 combines with J gene TRBJ1-3; TRBD1 might be the D (5 bases). This CDR3 is 14 amino acids long. From germline, CDR1 is SGHTA and CDR2 FQGNSA. Between the trimmed V and J ends, which lost 2 bases and 8 bases, there was a span of 13 bases. This chain's CDR3 is CASSLPNPGDTIYF. The CDR3 region has the DNA TGTGCCAGCAGCTTACCAAATCCGGGGGACACCATATATTTT.

The chain carries TRBV13 and TRBJ2-7; TRBD2 aligns across 12 bases. Per germline, CDR1 PRHDT and CDR2 FYEKMQ (reference sequence). The CDR3 has 16 amino acids. With V trimmed by 4 bases and J by 5 bases, 9 bases remained unmatched. CDR3 residues: CASSSQTSGSTDEQYF. Written as DNA, the CDR3 is TGTGCCAGCAGCTCCCAGACTAGCGGGAGTACCGACGAGCAGTACTTC.

V gene TRBV5-1 combines with J gene TRBJ2-3; D is perhaps TRBD2 (5 bases). Trimming removed 1 base from V and 0 bases from J, with 12 bases in between. The CDR3 sequence is 16 residues long. CDR1 and CDR2 from the germline V gene are SGHRS and YFSETQ. The CDR3 here is CASSLLWEFSTDTQYF. The DNA of the CDR3 is TGCGCCAGCAGCTTGTTGTGGGAGTTTAGCACAGATACGCAGTATTTT.

The chain uses TRBV27 and TRBJ1-4, with D possibly TRBD1 on 6 matching bases. The V end lost 3 bases, the J end lost 5 bases, and 13 bases lay between the germline ends. Germline V CDR1 and CDR2: MNHEY, SMNVEV (reference sequence). The CDR3 totals 15 residues. The CDR3 bases are TGTGCCAGCAGTTTCGCGGACAGAATGAATGAAAAACTGTTTTTT. Its protein is CASSFADRMNEKLFF.

The V gene is TRBV18, the J gene TRBJ2-3; 11 bases fit TRBD2. Germline trimming cut 6 bases from V and 5 bases from J; bases unmatched to any gene: 10. The CDR3 runs to 16 residues. Germline assignment: CDR1 KGHSH and CDR2 LQKENI. Here the CDR3 DNA reads TGTGCCAGCTCCCCCGGGACTAGCGGAGGGGAAGATACGCAGTATTTT. Its protein is CASSPGTSGGEDTQYF.

This chain uses TRBV14 with TRBJ2-3; 10 nucleotides agree with TRBD1. The germline CDR1 and CDR2 sequences are SGHDN and FVKESK. V shed 1 base and J 0 bases; nucleotides not matched to a gene: 4. The CDR3 has 17 residues. The DNA for the CDR3 is TGTGCCAGCAGCCAAGTGATGGGACAGGGGAGCACAGATACGCAGTATTTT. It codes for CASSQVMGQGSTDTQYF. The full variable domain, completed using reference TRBV14 and TRBJ2-3, is EAGVTQFPSHSVIEKGQTVTLRCDPISGHDNLYWYRRVMGKEIKFLLHFVKESKQDESGMPNNRFLAERTGGTYSTLKVQPAELEDSGVYFCASSQVMGQGSTDTQYFGPGTRLTVL.

This chain joins TRBV5-6 and TRBJ2-3; 7 nucleotides line up with TRBD2. The V segment lost 2 bases and the J segment 4 bases; nucleotides outside the gene matches: 7. Germline assignment: CDR1 SGHDT and CDR2 YYEEEE. The CDR3 has 15 residues. This CDR3 reads CASSFRGRGPDTQYF. Here the CDR3 DNA reads TGTGCCAGCAGCTTTCGGGGGAGGGGCCCAGATACGCAGTATTTT.

This clone was found once. The same CDR3 is also encoded by other DNA sequences in this sample. The chain is built from TRBV27 and TRBJ1-5, with D unresolved. From germline, CDR1 is MNHEY and CDR2 SMNVEV (reference sequence). The CDR3 contains 12 residues. The ends were cut back, 6 bases at V and 7 bases at J, with 10 bases in the middle. CDR3 loop: CASSLVGQPQHF. In DNA, the CDR3 is TGTGCCAGCAGCCTGGTAGGACAGCCCCAGCATTTT.

The chain recombines TRBV5-5 with TRBJ1-2; D gene unclear. Looked up from germline, CDR1 is SGHKS and CDR2 is YYEKEE (reference sequence). CDR3 length: 17 residues. V was clipped by 0 bases and J by 5 bases, with 20 bases between them. This CDR3 is CASSLGRRTDLGYGYTF. The DNA of the CDR3 is TGTGCCAGCAGCTTGGGCCGCCGGACCGACTTAGGGTATGGCTACACCTTC.

V is TRBV12-5 and J is TRBJ2-2; D ambiguous. CDR3 length: 17 residues. Trimming stripped 2 bases from V and 1 base from J, with 14 bases between. CDR1 and CDR2 from the germline V gene are LGHNT and FRNRAP. The CDR3 DNA reads TGTGCTAGTGGTTTGACCAGGACGGAAGTGAACACCGGGGAGCTGTTTTTT. Translated: CASGLTRTEVNTGELFF.

With regard to this clone: This CDR3 is also generated by other DNA sequences in the sample. The chain recombines TRBV5-1 with TRBJ1-1, with D hard to call. Germline CDR1 is SGHRS and CDR2 is YFSETQ. Trimming pared 0 bases from V and 3 bases from J, leaving 6 bases between. The CDR3 sequence is 13 residues long. CDR3 bases: TGCGCCAGCAGCTTGGTCCTGGACACTGAAGCTTTCTTT. Translated: CASSLVLDTEAFF.

J is TRBJ2-1 and V is TRBV27, with 8 bases matching TRBD1. There are 14 residues in the CDR3. V was pared by 6 bases and J by 5 bases, with 6 bases of the junction left unmatched. Germline lookup yields CDR1 MNHEY and CDR2 SMNVEV (reference sequence). The DNA of the CDR3 is TGTGCCAGCAGCCCAGGGGGCCCCCACAATGAGCAGTTCTTC. This codes for CASSPGGPHNEQFF.